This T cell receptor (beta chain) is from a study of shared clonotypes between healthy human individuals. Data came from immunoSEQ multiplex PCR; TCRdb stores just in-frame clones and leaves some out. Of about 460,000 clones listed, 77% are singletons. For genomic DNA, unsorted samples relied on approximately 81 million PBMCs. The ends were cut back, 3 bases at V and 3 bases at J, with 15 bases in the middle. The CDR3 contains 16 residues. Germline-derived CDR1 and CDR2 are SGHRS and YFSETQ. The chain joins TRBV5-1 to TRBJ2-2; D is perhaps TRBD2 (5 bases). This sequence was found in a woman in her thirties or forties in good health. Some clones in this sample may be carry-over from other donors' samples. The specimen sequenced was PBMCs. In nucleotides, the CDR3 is TGCGCCAGCAGCTCCCCCGTGGGCGGGCACACCGGGGAGCTGTTTTTT. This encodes CASSSPVGGHTGELFF.